This record concerns one T cell receptor (beta chain) sequence. Its specificity is unknown. Single viable CD3+CD4+CD8-CD45RO+ cells were sorted as the memory CD4+ T cells. CMV serostatus came from serum IgG against pp150, pp28, p38, p52. Generated by immunoSEQ multiplex PCR, the TCRdb table keeps only in-frame clones and is missing some. The sample shows 58,000 or so clones, roughly 77% of them seen only once. The source of the sample is a study of memory CD4+ T cells and cytomegalovirus serostatus. Across the whole study: Donors were healthy Belgian adults, under ten CMV seropositive and 20 to 30 seronegative.

Notes on the study in general: CD4+ memory repertoires contained about 40% of the 164 reported CMV TCRbeta sequences.

Trimming left V 4 bases short and J 7 bases short, with 13 bases between. This CDR3 has 14 amino acids. Per the germline V gene, CDR1 is SEHNR and CDR2 is FQNEAQ (reference sequence). The chain uses TRBV7-9 and TRBJ1-4; perhaps TRBD1 as D (5 bases). The source material was memory CD4+ T cells from blood. This clonotype was obtained from an adult in good health and CMV-seropositive. This CDR3 is CASSWSGLGEKLFF. The CDR3 DNA is TGTGCCAGCAGCTGGTCAGGGTTGGGTGAAAAACTGTTTTTT.